The 25 T cell receptor beta chains below were found in one sample sequenced in a study of chemoradiotherapy in HPV16-positive cancers. Here immunoSEQ multiplex PCR was the method, and the copy in TCRdb shows in-frame clones only, minus some. This sample yields fewer than 25,000 clones, of which over 60% are seen a single time; 2% to 3% belongs to the top ten. This sample was gathered from a patient who underwent chemoradiotherapy. These receptors all stem from a human donor with HPV-associated anogenital cancer.

The chain has TRBV7-2 and TRBJ2-3; TRBD2 matches 7 bases. The CDR3 consists of 17 residues. Germline CDR1 SGHTA, CDR2 FQGNSA. V shed 1 base and J 2 bases; nucleotides not matched to a gene: 9. The CDR3 DNA reads TGTGCCAGCAGCTTAGGGCCAGCGGGACTGTCCACAGATACGCAGTATTTT. It is translated as CASSLGPAGLSTDTQYF. The full variable domain, completed using reference TRBV7-2 and TRBJ2-3, is GAGVSQSPSNKVTEKGKDVELRCDPISGHTALYWYRQSLGQGLEFLIYFQGNSAPDKSGLPSDRFSAERTGGSVSTLTIQRTQQEDSAVYLCASSLGPAGLSTDTQYFGPGTRLTVL.

The J gene is TRBJ1-1, the V gene TRBV7-2, with D maybe TRBD1 (5 bases). The CDR3 spans 15 residues. V was pared by 3 bases and J by 0 bases, with 11 bases between. Germline lookup yields CDR1 SGHTA and CDR2 FQGNSA. CDR3 DNA sequence: TGTGCCAGCAGCTTTGGGGACCGATTGAACACTGAAGCTTTCTTT. It is translated as CASSFGDRLNTEAFF.

The chain has TRBV7-2 and TRBJ1-6, with a possible D match to TRBD1 (6 bases). The V end lost 4 bases, the J end lost 14 bases, and 21 bases lay between the germline ends. Germline lookup yields CDR1 SGHTA and CDR2 FQGNSA. The CDR3 covers 15 residues. DNA for the CDR3: TGTGCCAGCAGCTCGGACAGTGGTTCTCTTATAACCCTCCACTTT. This translates into CASSSDSGSLITLHF.

The rearrangement joins TRBV28 to TRBJ2-7, with TRBD2 matching over 13 bases. J was trimmed by 4 bases and V by 4 bases; bases with no gene match: 13. Germline CDR1 and CDR2: MDHEN and SYDVKM. The length of the CDR3 is 18 residues. DNA for the CDR3: TGTGCCAGCAGTTCCTCCCTCGGACTAGCGGGAGCAAAGTACGAGCAGTACTTC. Translation gives CASSSSLGLAGAKYEQYF.

In this sample, this clone turned up a few times. The rearrangement uses TRBV11-3 and TRBJ2-7, with 11 bases identical to TRBD2. The CDR3 is 17 residues long. Germline V lookup: CDR1 SGHNT, CDR2 YENEEA. With V trimmed by 4 bases and J by 1 base, 9 bases remained unmatched. This CDR3 is CASSSLAGGTASYEQYF. CDR3 coding DNA: TGTGCCAGCAGCTCCCTAGCGGGGGGCACGGCTTCCTACGAGCAGTACTTC.

This clone was counted a single time. This rearrangement joins TRBV7-3 to TRBJ2-5; a possible D gene is TRBD2 (6 bases). Trimming left V 5 bases short and J 5 bases short, with 12 bases between. Germline V gene lookup returns CDR1 SGHTA and CDR2 FQGTGA. CDR3 length: 13 amino acids. CDR3 in amino acids: CASSASSDETQYF. CDR3 DNA sequence: TGTGCCAGCAGCGCCTCTAGCGACGAGACCCAGTACTTC.

The table lists this clone with a few counts. The rearrangement uses TRBV9 and TRBJ2-1; D may be TRBD1 or TRBD2 (5 bases each). Trimming shortened V by 4 bases and J by 10 bases, and 24 bases separated the two germline ends. This CDR3 has 16 amino acids. CDR1 is SGDLS, CDR2 YYNGEE, per germline. The CDR3 DNA reads TGTGCCAGCAGCCCGACCCGGGGCCTCCAGGCAGGAGAGCAGTTCTTC. Translating gives CASSPTRGLQAGEQFF.

This rearrangement joins TRBV5-1 to TRBJ2-2; D is undetermined. V lost 3 bases, J lost 1 base, and 13 bases lay in between. The CDR3 runs 16 residues. The germline V gene has CDR1 SGHRS and CDR2 YFSETQ. The CDR3 region is CASSWSPGLNTGELFF. The CDR3 DNA reads as TGCGCCAGCAGCTGGTCCCCAGGTCTGAACACCGGGGAGCTGTTTTTT.

The V call is TRBV7-9, the J call TRBJ2-5; D not certain. The V end was cut by 5 bases, the J end by 2 bases, with 9 bases between. The CDR3 extends over 13 amino acids. CDR1 and CDR2 from the germline V gene are SEHNR and FQNEAQ (reference sequence). The CDR3 region has the DNA TGTGCCAGCAGCGAAGACCGGCAAGAGACCCAGTACTTC. Translated, it gives CASSEDRQETQYF.

The chain employs TRBV2 and TRBJ2-1, with 9 bases lining up with TRBD2. CDR1 and CDR2 from the germline V gene are SNHLY and FYNNEI. The V segment lost 10 bases and the J segment 2 bases; nucleotides outside the gene matches: 6. This CDR3 comprises 14 residues. In DNA, the CDR3 is TGTGCCATACCGACTAGCGGCGCCTACAATGAGCAGTTCTTC. Translation: CAIPTSGAYNEQFF.

This clone was seen once. This sequence joins TRBV11-3 and TRBJ2-3; D gene ambiguous. Trimming removed 3 bases at V and 5 bases at J, with 6 bases between. Looked up from germline, CDR1 is SGHNT and CDR2 is YENEEA. The CDR3 sequence is 12 residues long. In DNA form, the CDR3 reads TGTGCCAGCAGCTTGTTAGGAGATACGCAGTATTTT. This translates into CASSLLGDTQYF.

This clone was seen only once. The CDR3 is CAWGLAGGYNEQFF. In DNA, the CDR3 is TGTGCCTGGGGTCTAGCGGGAGGCTACAATGAGCAGTTCTTC. The V and J genes are TRBV30 and TRBJ2-1; 11 bases align to TRBD2. Trimming removed 5 bases from V and 3 bases from J; junction bases left unmatched: 3. Per the germline V gene, CDR1 is GTSNPN and CDR2 is SVGIG (reference sequence). The CDR3 sequence is 14 residues long.

V gene TRBV6-4 combines with J gene TRBJ2-3, with D unclear. Germline V gives CDR1 MRHNA, CDR2 SNTAGT. Trimming removed 5 bases at V and 2 bases at J, with 8 bases between. The CDR3 extends over 13 amino acids. For the CDR3, the DNA is TGTGCCAGCAGTTCTCTAGTCACAGATACGCAGTATTTT. Amino acid sequence: CASSSLVTDTQYF.

This clone turned up a few times. The chain is built from TRBV6-5 and TRBJ2-3; D remains unclear. Deletions cut 6 bases from V and 4 bases from J, with 8 bases between. The CDR3 sequence is 12 residues long. Germline V lookup: CDR1 MNHEY, CDR2 SVGAGI. The CDR3 DNA is TGTGCCAGCAGATCTAGTTCAGATACGCAGTATTTT. Encoded protein: CASRSSSDTQYF.

This chain uses TRBV5-1 with TRBJ2-5, with TRBD1 matching 7 bases. V lost 1 base and J lost 2; bases outside the gene matches: 5. The CDR3 sequence is 15 residues long. The germline gives CDR1 SGHRS, CDR2 YFSETQ. The DNA for the CDR3 is TGCGCCAGCAGCTTGTCCGGGACAGCTCAAGAGACCCAGTACTTC. It codes for CASSLSGTAQETQYF.

The V call is TRBV27, the J call TRBJ2-7; D is unresolved. Germline assignment: CDR1 MNHEY and CDR2 SMNVEV (reference sequence). The CDR3 is 13 amino acids. V was shortened by 11 bases and J by 0 bases, with 14 bases between the two germline ends. CDR3 sequence reads: CASQSTSSYEQYF. The CDR3 coding sequence is TGTGCCTCCCAAAGCACGAGCTCCTACGAGCAGTACTTC.

J is TRBJ2-2 and V is TRBV5-1; D may match TRBD1 or TRBD2 (5 bases each). The length of the CDR3 is 14 residues. The germline CDR1 and CDR2 sequences are SGHRS and YFSETQ. Trimming took off 0 bases at V and 3 bases at J, with 6 bases between the two ends. CDR3 sequence: CASSLGGDTGELFF. Written as DNA, the CDR3 is TGCGCCAGCAGCTTGGGAGGGGACACCGGGGAGCTGTTTTTT.

The V gene is TRBV18, the J gene TRBJ1-1; possible D gene TRBD1, 5 bases. Trimming removed 3 bases from V and 3 bases from J, with 11 bases in between. The CDR3 sequence is 14 residues long. Germline loops: CDR1 KGHSH, CDR2 LQKENI. This CDR3 reads CASSPQGGDTEAFF. Here the CDR3 DNA reads TGTGCCAGCTCACCCCAGGGTGGAGACACTGAAGCTTTCTTT.

The DNA of the CDR3 is TGCGCCAGCAGCTTGCTGGACGTCTCCTACGAGCAGTACTTC. Residues: CASSLLDVSYEQYF. The genes are TRBV5-1 and TRBJ2-7; D ambiguous. CDR3 length equals 14 residues. V dropped 1 base and J dropped 0 bases, with 8 bases sitting between them. From germline, CDR1 is SGHRS and CDR2 YFSETQ.

This sequence joins TRBV10-3 and TRBJ2-5; unclear D gene. V lost 4 bases and J 1 base, leaving 7 bases between the germline ends. The CDR3 runs to 13 residues. The germline V gene has CDR1 ENHRY and CDR2 SYGVKD. As DNA, the CDR3 is TGTGCCATCAGTGGAACAGTCCAAGAGACCCAGTACTTC. Translated, it gives CAISGTVQETQYF.

This clone has a single count. The V gene is TRBV5-6, the J gene TRBJ2-7, with a weak D call TRBD1 (6 bases). V lost 4 bases and J 4 bases, leaving 15 bases between the germline ends. CDR3 length: 14 residues. Germline CDR1 reads SGHDT; CDR2 reads YYEEEE. CDR3 coding DNA: TGTGCCAGCAGCCTAGGGGACACCGCGTACGAGCAGTACTTC. Its translation: CASSLGDTAYEQYF.

This clone has only one observation. This chain uses TRBV7-9 with TRBJ2-3; 10 nucleotides match TRBD2. Germline V gives CDR1 SEHNR, CDR2 FQNEAQ (reference sequence). CDR3 length: 16 residues. Losses at the gene ends were 4 bases for V and 0 bases for J; bases not matched to a gene: 4. CDR3 in DNA: TGTGCCAGCAGCTCTACTAGCGGGGCTAGCACAGATACGCAGTATTTT. This gives the protein CASSSTSGASTDTQYF.

This chain connects TRBV6-5 to TRBJ2-7, with D perhaps matching TRBD1 (5 bases). The V end lost 2 bases, the J end lost 3 bases, and 8 bases lay between the germline ends. This CDR3 is 13 amino acids long. Germline CDR1 is MNHEY and CDR2 is SVGAGI. DNA of the CDR3: TGTGCCAGCAGTTACAGGCAGGGCTACGAGCAGTACTTC. This encodes CASSYRQGYEQYF.

The chain couples TRBV5-1 to TRBJ1-1, with no clear D. The V end lost 1 base, the J end lost 1 base, and 8 bases lay between the germline ends. Per the germline V gene, CDR1 is SGHRS and CDR2 is YFSETQ. This CDR3 contains 14 residues. The CDR3 protein is CASSLIIGNTEAFF. CDR3 coding DNA: TGCGCCAGCAGCTTGATAATAGGGAACACTGAAGCTTTCTTT.

The rearrangement joins TRBV9 to TRBJ2-5; TRBD1 or TRBD2 may be the D gene (6 bases each). CDR1 SGDLS and CDR2 YYNGEE come from the germline V gene. CDR3 length: 15 residues. Trimming cost V 3 bases and J 5 bases, with 17 bases left between them. CDR3 sequence reads: CASSERGGLGETQYF. CDR3 bases: TGTGCCAGCAGCGAACGTGGGGGGCTGGGGGAGACCCAGTACTTC.